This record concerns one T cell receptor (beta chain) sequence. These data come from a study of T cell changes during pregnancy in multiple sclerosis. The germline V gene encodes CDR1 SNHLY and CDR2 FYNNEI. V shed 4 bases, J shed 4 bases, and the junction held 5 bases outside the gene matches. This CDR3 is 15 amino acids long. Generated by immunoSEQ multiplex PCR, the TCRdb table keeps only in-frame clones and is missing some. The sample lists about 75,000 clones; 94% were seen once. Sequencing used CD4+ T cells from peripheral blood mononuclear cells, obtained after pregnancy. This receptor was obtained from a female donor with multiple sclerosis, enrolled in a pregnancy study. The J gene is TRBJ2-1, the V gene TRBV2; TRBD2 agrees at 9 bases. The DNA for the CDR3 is TGTGCCAGCAGTGGGCCTAGCGGGAATTACAATGAGCAGTTCTTC. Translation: CASSGPSGNYNEQFF.